This passage covers 3 T cell receptor beta chains from one sample sequenced in a study of metastatic and nonmetastatic thyroid tumors. TCRdb reprocessed the PCR reads using MiXCR. Found here are around 4,600 clones, about 35% of them singletons; the top ten hold approximately 20%. Nobody among the patients had been given any treatment before thyroid surgery. The material sequenced was adjacent normal tissue. These receptors originate from a female donor with papillary thyroid cancer or a benign thyroid nodule (not recorded which). Some clones in this sample may be carry-over from other donors' samples.

This clone came up a few times. The chain combines TRBV6-1 with TRBJ1-2, with D possibly matching TRBD1 (6 bases). Trimming stripped 5 bases from V and 3 bases from J, with 13 bases between. The CDR3 sequence is 14 residues long. Germline V gene sequence: CDR1 MNHNS, CDR2 SASEGT. DNA for the CDR3: TGTGCCAGCAGTCAGGAGGGGGGTCACTATGGCTACACCTTC. Translated: CASSQEGGHYGYTF.

The J gene is TRBJ1-1, the V gene TRBV7-8; D might be TRBD1 (5 bases). CDR3 length: 14 residues. V lost 5 bases to trimming and J lost 7 bases, with 17 bases between them. Germline-derived CDR1 and CDR2 are SGHVS and FQNEAQ. CDR3 in amino acids: CASSPAGRQHEAFF. The CDR3 DNA reads TGTGCCAGCAGCCCCGCCGGTAGACAGCATGAAGCTTTCTTT.

The rearrangement uses TRBV5-1 and TRBJ2-2, with 7 bases matching TRBD1. V trimming: 0 bases; J trimming: 7 bases; junction bases outside the gene matches: 3. Germline loops: CDR1 SGHRS, CDR2 YFSETQ. This CDR3 is 14 amino acids long. The CDR3 sequence: CASSLGQGNGELFF. CDR3 bases: TGCGCCAGCAGCTTGGGACAGGGAAACGGGGAGCTGTTTTTT.